This is a list of T cell receptor beta chains from one sample in a study of cytomegalovirus exposure and HLA in healthy donors. Sequenced by immunoSEQ multiplex PCR; TCRdb stores in-frame clones only, minus some. The repertoire holds some 150,000 clones, with around 70% as singletons. Sequences were obtained from PBMCs. All receptors derive from a man in his forties in good health and CMV-seronegative. Each CDR3 is given without its conserved first and last residue.

v_gene | CDR3aa
TRBV6-6 | ASRPDRVEETQY
TRBV2 | ASSETHYQETQY
TRBV10-3 | AITAGGIANTEAF
TRBV28 | ASSSNSWGPKWTEAF
TRBV10-3 | AIILGERDGTDTQY
TRBV7-6 | ASSPGQGGYGYT
TRBV4-1 | ASSQDRLAGINEQF
TRBV5-1 | ASSPQGADNQPQH
TRBV6-7 | ASSYSYRELGHQPQH
TRBV6-1 | ASSEAGAGVQQY
TRBV29-1 | SVGGQRADTQY
TRBV27 | ASRRIVTGYNEKLF
TRBV28 | ASRQGRQPQH
TRBV2 | ASRAGGGWDQPQH
TRBV19 | ASSATNRGGEQY
TRBV15 | ATSRGTGSAGSPLH
TRBV2 | ASSVSQANTGELF
TRBV28 | ASSSRGTFEDEQY
TRBV18 | ASSQDRMSTDTQY
TRBV30 | AWRATGTGYTEAF
TRBV19 | ATREGDTIY
TRBV6-1 | ASSPTRATEKLF
TRBV5-1 | ASSTSGGSYEQY
TRBV16 | ASSQTANTEAF
TRBV28 | ASLKPSGTYEQY
TRBV7-9 | ASSPAGPSTEAF
TRBV19 | ASSIIPGQGINEKLF
TRBV7-2 | ASSLTMGRRLETQY